Detailed here is one TCR beta chain. Its cognate antigen is unknown. These data originate in a study of shared clonotypes between healthy human individuals. General study findings and limits: Shared clonotypes across all four donors exceeded non-shared ones in generation probability. Approximately 5.4% of naive CD4 clonotypes were common to a handful of donors.

In the naive CD8 group, cells lacked CD45RO and were positively selected for CCR7, so terminally differentiated effector memory CD45RA+ cells were left out. In replicate PCRs of sorted subsets, roughly 210 ng DNA, about 30,000 T cell genomes, was used. Profiled with immunoSEQ multiplex PCR; TCRdb holds only in-frame clones, not every one. The repertoire has millions of clones, 85% to 95% of them found once; the top ten carry 1.5% to 2%. With 3 bases removed from V and 0 bases from J, the gap between germline ends came to 19 bases. In germline, CDR1 is LNHDA, CDR2 SQIVND (reference sequence). The CDR3 runs to 18 residues.

Sequencing was performed on naive CD8+ T cells from PBMCs. The origin of this receptor is a man aged 18-30 years in good health. Some clones in this sample may be carry-over from other donors' samples. The V call is TRBV19, the J call TRBJ2-3; D unresolved. CDR3 nucleotides: TGTGCCAGTAGTATGATGGGTTTAACCGCCTCTAGCACAGATACGCAGTATTTT. Protein product: CASSMMGLTASSTDTQYF.